Listed here is a single T cell receptor (beta chain). This clone was observed a few times. This receptor's antigen is unknown. One base away there is no much larger clone; base qualities are not given. Libraries were prepared through the immunoSEQ multiplex PCR assay. For the multiplex PCR, a mixture combining 60 forward primers for TCR Vbeta segments and 13 reverse primers for TCR Jbeta segments was used. The CDR3 region of rearranged TCR beta genes was amplified from genomic DNA with a multiplex PCR assay. On the Illumina HiSeq System, the amplified TCR beta libraries were sequenced as 87-base-pair reads. The authors processed their data as follows. In a later analysis, tens of millions of unique TCR beta chains were counted across the roughly 670 repertoires, and around 10 million of these chains were shared by at least two donors. To remove PCR and sequencing errors, raw reads were error-corrected and collapsed into unique sequences using a nearest-neighbor algorithm that merged closely related sequences. CDR3 sequences were aligned to IMGT reference sequences to assign V, D and J gene segments. For a sequence to be retained, a match of at least six nucleotides was required to both a V gene segment and a J gene segment. A rearrangement was called productive if the CDR3 had no stop codons and remained in frame with V and J, and every other rearrangement was called non-productive. CDR3 was defined according to IMGT convention as the region running from the second conserved V-encoded cysteine to the conserved J-encoded phenylalanine. In an earlier analysis of approximately 500 of the donors, sequences lacking an unambiguous match to a single V gene segment were excluded. In an earlier analysis of a few hundred of the donors, V segments were called functional above 56.7% productive rearrangements and were called segregating when the between-donor standard deviation exceeded 5%. A statistical classification framework was built for diagnosing cytomegalovirus status from the catalog of TCR beta chain sequences. A later analysis assigned V and J genes by comparing TCR nucleotide sequences with IMGT/GENE-DB human TR gene sequences. In a later analysis, CDR3 sequences and most-parsimonious VDJ recombination scenarios were assigned using the TCRdist pipeline. In a later analysis, each TCR beta chain was defined by its CDR3 amino acid sequence together with its V-gene family, and reads without a unique V-gene family were excluded. A later analysis removed several hundred highly shared, low-generation-probability nucleotide sequences to deal with suspected cross-contamination and a sequencing artifact. A later analysis calculated a clonal expansion index for each public chain from normalized within-repertoire ranks of inferred template counts. A later analysis computed generation probabilities with a VDJ recombination model fitted to out-of-frame rearrangements, and checked the results against IGoR. In a later analysis, TCR-TCR, TCR-HLA and TCR-CMV co-occurrence was scored with hypergeometric tests, and a repertoire-size bias correction was applied to TCR pairs. To estimate false discovery rates, a later analysis permuted the HLA or CMV assignments 20 times. A later analysis grouped co-occurring TCRs with DBSCAN, adding TCRdist sequence similarity when clustering within HLA-allele-positive subsets. For co-occurrence clustering, repertoires with fewer than 30,000 or more than 120,000 public chains were excluded, along with five or six repertoires with anomalous nucleotide sharing. As stored in TCRdb, this immuneACCESS dataset retains in-frame rearrangements with V and J assigned. A fraction of the clones does not appear; measured against another copy, unresolved V genes explain less than half of the discrepancy, and the remainder lacks a known reason. V, J and clone size are taken as reported in that table, and D and trimming were inferred from the DNA itself. This sample gives around 130,000 clones in total; about 80% of them show up just once. The biggest ten clones account for 1% of the sample.

This specimen belongs to a study of cytomegalovirus exposure and HLA in healthy donors (dated by TCRdb to about 2017). As for the study more broadly: According to an earlier analysis of 550 to 750 of the donors, about 190 million T cells yielded some 120 million unique TCR beta sequences and around 300 Gb of sequence data. Along with the approximately 670-subject first cohort, a separate validation cohort of over a hundred different subjects was used. Across roughly 420 genotyped donors of the cohort, an average of about 240,000 unique TCR beta nucleotide sequences per donor were sequenced, and 15% to 20% of those sequences were non-productive. A later analysis re-analyzed previously published TCR beta repertoires from several hundred donors and added high-resolution HLA genotyping to study TCR occurrence patterns. Roughly five DR-DQ haplotypes were handled as single units for association and clustering because linkage in the cohort was strong. Among the roughly 410 genotyped donors, around 79% belonged to the genetic ancestry cluster associated with self-reported Caucasian donors. The study used immunosequencing to profile the T cell repertoires of more than 650 subjects and linked those repertoires to cytomegalovirus serostatus. In the later analysis, no new phenotypic data were used to find candidate immune exposures; instead, reliance was placed on TCR beta sequences and their occurrence across donors. An early release covering some 640 HLA-typed donors comprised roughly 300 gigabases of sequencing data and 85 million to 100 million unique TCR sequences. All discovery cohort repertoires had been generated using a single sequencing platform. HLA typing covered class I and class II loci at four-digit resolution. Donor age, sex, ethnicity and CMV serostatus were compiled together with the repertoire data. The study aimed to test whether cataloging public T cell receptors could reveal signatures of past pathogen exposure. To decide whether each TCR beta V gene segment behaved as functional or pseudogenic, an earlier analysis of approximately 600 of the donors relied on high-throughput TCR beta sequencing. The number of typed donors differed by locus: about 629-640 for A, B, C, DRB1 and DQB1; 500 to 550 for DQA1; around 580 for DPA1; and about 470 for DPB1. High-throughput TCR immunosequencing, statistical association of individual TCRs with disease status, and machine learning were combined to predict cytomegalovirus infection status. In a later genetic analysis, genome-wide SNP genotypes for about 65% of the 666 donors were used, and that subset was treated as a discovery cohort.

The cohort was made up of under 800 healthy bone marrow donors. All cohort members were sampled while nominally healthy, although unrecorded immune exposures were likely present. The donor tested CMV seronegative, placing the donor among the 350 or so seronegative members of the cohort. Each donor provided a peripheral blood sample, and peripheral blood mononuclear cells were used for TCR beta sequencing. Genomic DNA extraction from the blood cell samples was performed with the Qiagen DNeasy Blood Extraction Kit. Cut back by 1 base and 6 bases, the V and J ends lie 5 bases apart. The germline V gene gives CDR1 as SGHTA and CDR2 as FQGNSA. Counted from cysteine to phenylalanine, this CDR3 has 12 amino acids. The DNA shown is the 36-base CDR3, in frame from base 1. Study-wide findings and limitations: A cluster of highly shared sequence variants was judged likely to represent a technical artifact of the sequencing pipeline. The study gave a list of under 200 TCR beta chains associated with cytomegalovirus. It was suggested by the authors that the approach could potentially be generalized to other disease states and immunological phenotypes. An earlier analysis of some 590 of the donors showed that most TCR beta V segments appeared in productive rearrangements either about 87% or about 30% of the time, which broadly matched IMGT annotations. Assigning TCR associations to individual alleles was difficult when HLA alleles, especially DR and DQ, strongly co-occurred. The classifier was reported to diagnose cytomegalovirus status with high specificity and sensitivity in both the original and validation cohorts. HLA typing was unavailable for some donors at each locus, so association tests used only the typed subset. In a later genetic analysis, fewer N-insertions in productive TCRs were reported among donors in an Asian-associated ancestry cluster than the roughly 700-donor mean. A later analysis found that TCR association rates varied across HLA loci, with DRB1 alleles showing the most associated TCRs and HLA-C alleles the fewest. Several of the top co-occurrence clusters appeared to be linked to parvovirus B19, influenza, CMV and Epstein-Barr virus, according to a later analysis. Presence/absence analyses assumed roughly uniform sequencing depth across donors, an assumption that may not hold. Most CMV-associated TCR beta chains appeared to be HLA-restricted in a later analysis, and the HLA associations seemed to be driven largely by CMV exposure. Some IMGT-functional V segments, including TRBV6-2 and TRBV6-3, could not be told apart with the 87-base-pair reads, so those segments were excluded. A further reported finding was that TCR beta sequences accurately predicted the HLA-A and HLA-B alleles for most subjects in the first cohort. An association between a missense DCLRE1C variant and V-gene and J-gene trimming of TCR beta chains was found in a later genetic analysis and replicated in an independent cohort. Specific HLA alleles were associated with 15,000 to 20,000 TCR beta sequences at a false discovery rate of 0.05 in a later analysis. While some public TCRs were present in many individuals, most TCR sequences turned up only very rarely across donors. In a later analysis, HLA-associated TCR beta chains were found to be more clonally expanded and to have lower generation probabilities than equally common non-associated chains. Only TCR beta chains were sequenced in this cohort, and the absence of alpha or paired-chain data limited detectable features. The only immune exposure information available for the cohort was CMV serostatus. Because counts were too low, roughly 16 rarely observed V segments, including chromosome 9 orphons, were excluded from the earlier analysis of some 540 of the donors. In vitro tests confirmed that a few of the cytomegalovirus-associated TCR beta chains recognize cytomegalovirus antigens. Correlated functional status among segregating V segments might be attributable to linkage disequilibrium, but an unknown experimental factor could not be ruled out.

The material sequenced was PBMCs. The sequence came from a man aged 40-50 years in good health and CMV-seronegative. Recombination linked TRBV7-2 to TRBJ2-3, with the D gene uncertain. The DNA sequence reads TGTGCCAGCAGCTTAGACGCGGATACGCAGTATTTT. Translation gives CASSLDADTQYF.